Below, one T cell receptor beta chain is given with its context. Its antigen is still unknown. The record originates from a study of T-cell memory formation after mild COVID-19. Findings of the study overall: Day 15 to 85 contracting clones showed balanced CD4/CD8; day 15 to 37 expanders favored CD4+.

The J segment lost 0 bases and the V segment lost 11 bases, leaving 5 bases of the junction unmatched. The CDR3 has 14 amino acids. Germline CDR1 is SGHTA and CDR2 is FQGTGA. TCRdb reprocessed the 5' RACE reads with MiXCR, giving one entry per CDR3 protein. This sample has 150,000 to 200,000 distinct CDR3 sequences, with 31% found just once. The clonotype comes from an adult woman who had mild COVID-19 (a few samples of this study predate the infection). Cell type and time point are not known. Sequenced: PBMCs or a T cell subset sorted from them (not recorded which). The chain carries TRBV7-3 and TRBJ2-2; 8 nucleotides match TRBD1. For the CDR3, the DNA is TGTGCCTGTGCGGGACAGGCGAACACCGGGGAGCTGTTTTTT. As protein: CACAGQANTGELFF.